The 26 T cell receptor beta chains in this list originate from one sample, sequenced in a study of T cell repertoires in cytomegalovirus infection. For these receptors, no antigen is known. TCRdb passed the reads through MiXCR, listing each CDR3 protein once. The repertoire holds around 800,000 distinct CDR3 sequences, with about 33% as singletons. Sequenced material: cultured CD8+ T cells from PBMCs, taken from culture after CMV antigen stimulation. The source is a human donor in good health (CMV status not recorded). Some clones in this sample may be carry-over from other donors' samples.

This clonotype was observed many times. The genes are TRBV7-8 and TRBJ2-2, with 13 bases that match TRBD2. Per the germline V gene, CDR1 is SGHVS and CDR2 is FQNEAQ. V gave up 4 bases and J gave up 6 bases; unmatched junction bases: 5. The CDR3 contains 16 residues. CDR3 amino acids: CASSSGLAGLSGELFF. In DNA, the CDR3 is TGTGCCAGCAGCTCGGGACTAGCGGGGCTGTCCGGGGAGCTGTTTTTT.

This chain uses TRBV7-9 with TRBJ2-2, with D possibly matching TRBD2 (6 bases). Germline V gives CDR1 SEHNR, CDR2 FQNEAQ (reference sequence). The CDR3 sequence is 15 residues long. The germline V and J ends were trimmed by 7 bases and 7 bases, with 19 bases remaining between them. CDR3 amino acids: CASIQGARGGGELFF. CDR3 nucleotide sequence: TGTGCCAGCATCCAGGGAGCGCGGGGCGGCGGGGAGCTGTTTTTT.

For the CDR3, the DNA is TGCAGTGCCAGGGACAGAAGGCCTTACGAGCAGTACTTC. Encoded protein: CSARDRRPYEQYF. The V and J genes are TRBV20-1 and TRBJ2-7; the match to TRBD1 covers 7 bases. The germline V gene has CDR1 DFQATT and CDR2 SNEGSKA (reference sequence). The length of the CDR3 is 13 residues. V lost 6 bases, J lost 4 bases, and 9 bases stayed unmatched.

As DNA, the CDR3 is TGTGCCAGCAGCTTTTCTGCGAGCTCCTACGAGCAGTACGTC. As protein: CASSFSASSYEQYV. The chain employs TRBV7-9 and TRBJ2-7; no clear D. CDR3 size: 14 residues. Germline V gene sequence: CDR1 SEHNR, CDR2 FQNEAQ (reference sequence). Trimming stripped 3 bases from V and 0 bases from J, with 9 bases between.

The chain employs TRBV24-1 and TRBJ2-5; D is possibly TRBD1 or TRBD2 (5 bases each). Germline values: CDR1 KGHDR, CDR2 SFDVKD. This CDR3 has 16 amino acids. V lost 2 bases, J lost 1 base, and 13 bases lay in between. CDR3 DNA: TGTGCCACCAGTGATTCATCCCGGGGACCCCAAGAGACCCAGTACTTC. It codes for CATSDSSRGPQETQYF.

This clonotype was seen a few times. The rearrangement uses TRBV6-2 or TRBV6-3 and TRBJ2-1; the D gene is possibly TRBD1 (6 bases). The CDR3 runs 16 residues. Trimming removed 0 bases at V and 7 bases at J, with 16 bases between. The germline CDR1 and CDR2 sequences are MNHEY and SVGEGT. In DNA form, the CDR3 reads TGTGCCAGCAGTTACTCGCCGCAGGGGTGGGGGAATGAGCAGTTCTTC. Translating gives CASSYSPQGWGNEQFF.

Only a few counts were recorded for this clonotype. The chain combines TRBV25-1 with TRBJ1-6; 9 bases fit TRBD1. Germline V gene data show CDR1 as MGHDK and CDR2 as SYGVNS. V dropped 4 bases and J dropped 10; count of bases not matched to a gene: 17. This CDR3 comprises 18 residues. In nucleotides, the CDR3 is TGTGCCAGCAGTGTGGGCTGGGGATGGGACAGGGAGGACTCACCCCTCCACTTT. The encoded protein is CASSVGWGWDREDSPLHF.

This clonotype has ten or more counts. The V and J genes are TRBV11-2 and TRBJ1-1, with D hard to call. The CDR3 is 11 residues long. The V gene's germline CDR1 is SGHAT and CDR2 FQNNGV. The germline V and J ends were trimmed by 6 bases and 3 bases, with 5 bases remaining between them. Here the CDR3 DNA reads TGTGCCAGCAGTTCATACACTGAAGCTTTCTTT. Protein: CASSSYTEAFF.

This clonotype was counted between two and nine times. This chain connects TRBV4-3 to TRBJ1-1; 9 positions match TRBD1. V lost 5 bases to trimming and J lost 0 bases; unmatched junction nucleotides: 4. Germline CDR1 reads LGHNA; CDR2 reads YSLEER. The CDR3 runs to 15 residues. DNA for the CDR3: TGCGCCAGCAGCAAGGGGACAGGGCTGAACACTGAAGCTTTCTTT. Translation gives CASSKGTGLNTEAFF.

V usage is TRBV19 and J usage is TRBJ1-6, with 9 bases aligning to TRBD1. The CDR3 has 16 residues. Trimming at V came to 3 bases and at J to 8 bases, leaving 8 bases not matched to a gene. The germline V gene has CDR1 LNHDA and CDR2 SQIVND (reference sequence). The DNA of the CDR3 is TGTGCCAGTAGTATCTTGGACAGGGGAATGGATTCACCCCTCCACTTT. Its protein is CASSILDRGMDSPLHF. Variable domain in full (rest from reference TRBV19 and TRBJ1-6): DGGITQSPKYLFRKEGQNVTLSCEQNLNHDAMYWYRQDPGQGLRLIYYSQIVNDFQKGDIAEGYSVSREKKESFPLTVTSAQKNPTAFYLCASSILDRGMDSPLHFGNGTRLTVT.

This clonotype was counted only a few times. This chain uses TRBV7-8 with TRBJ2-7; TRBD1 agrees at 8 bases. The CDR3 length is 15 residues. In germline, CDR1 is SGHVS, CDR2 FQNEAQ. Trimming removed 5 bases from V and 5 bases from J; junction bases left unmatched: 11. CDR3 DNA sequence: TGTGCCAGCAGCCCATATAGGACAGGGCCCCACGAGCAGTACTTC. It yields the protein CASSPYRTGPHEQYF.

As to this clonotype: The germline gene is not matched at one end of the junction; a read error may be the cause. The chain joins TRBV27 to TRBJ2-1, with 7 positions matching TRBD1. CDR1 MNHEY and CDR2 SMNVEV come from the germline V gene (reference sequence). CDR3 length: 20 residues. The chain's CDR3 is CASSLSVGQSAVHSYNEQSF. DNA for the CDR3: TGTGCCAGCAGTTTATCAGTGGGACAGTCCGCAGTCCACTCCTACAATGAGCAGTCCTTC.

This clonotype turned up a few times. J is TRBJ2-5 and V is TRBV12-3 or TRBV12-4, with a tentative D call TRBD2 (7 bases). The length of the CDR3 is 15 residues. V lost 0 bases, J lost 3 bases, and 11 bases lay in between. The CDR3 sequence: CASSLAGGHEETQYF. In DNA form, the CDR3 reads TGTGCCAGCAGTTTAGCGGGGGGGCATGAAGAGACCCAGTACTTC.

V gene TRBV3-1 combines with J gene TRBJ2-3; TRBD2 agrees at 10 bases. The J segment lost 6 bases and the V segment lost 4 bases, leaving 10 bases of the junction unmatched. The germline gives CDR1 LGHDT, CDR2 YNNKEL (reference sequence). The CDR3 contains 16 residues. The CDR3 spells CASSPIPAGGGDTQYF. The CDR3 DNA sequence: TGTGCCAGCAGCCCTATCCCAGCGGGGGGGGGGGATACGCAGTATTTT.

The V call is TRBV6-1, the J call TRBJ2-5; D could derive from TRBD1 or TRBD2 (6 bases each). The CDR3 has 16 amino acids. The germline V gene encodes CDR1 MNHNS and CDR2 SASEGT. The V and J ends lost 2 bases and 0 bases respectively, with 13 bases between them. For the CDR3, the DNA is TGTGCCAGCAGTGAACCAAGGGGGGTGAACCAAGAGACCCAGTACTTC. As protein: CASSEPRGVNQETQYF.

V usage is TRBV20-1 and J usage is TRBJ2-3; D is uncertain. This CDR3 comprises 10 residues. Trimming removed 4 bases at V and 6 bases at J, with 5 bases between. CDR1 is DFQATT and CDR2 is SNEGSKA in the germline V gene (reference sequence). The CDR3 DNA reads as TGCAGTGCTATAACCGATACGCAGTATTTT. It codes for CSAITDTQYF.

The table lists this clonotype with many counts. This chain joins TRBV6-1 and TRBJ1-3; D unclear. Germline CDR1 MNHNS, CDR2 SASEGT. CDR3 size: 17 residues. The germline V and J ends were trimmed by 3 bases and 0 bases, with 15 bases remaining between them. The CDR3 loop reads CASSDRERSSSGNTIYF. The CDR3 bases are TGTGCCAGCAGTGATAGGGAACGGTCCTCCTCTGGAAACACCATATATTTT.

The CDR3 spells CASSFPKRGGQETQYF. Here the CDR3 DNA reads TGTGCCAGCAGTTTCCCAAAGCGGGGGGGCCAAGAGACCCAGTACTTC. V usage is TRBV28 and J usage is TRBJ2-5, with 10 bases fitting TRBD2. J gave up 1 base and V 3 bases, and 5 bases lay outside the gene matches. Germline lookup yields CDR1 MDHEN and CDR2 SYDVKM. The CDR3 contains 16 residues.

In this sample, this clonotype turned up a few times. This chain links TRBV19 with TRBJ2-1; 8 nucleotides match TRBD2. CDR1 is LNHDA, CDR2 SQIVND, per germline (reference sequence). This CDR3 is 17 amino acids long. Unmatched junction bases numbered 8, after V lost 4 bases and J lost 0 bases. The CDR3 nucleotides are TGTGCCAGTAGTACAATCCCCGGGACTAGCTCCTACAATGAGCAGTTCTTC. The encoded protein is CASSTIPGTSSYNEQFF.

V is TRBV28 and J is TRBJ2-7; D gene uncertain. V lost 5 bases and J 8 bases, leaving 16 bases between the germline ends. This CDR3 is built from 13 residues. From germline, CDR1 is MDHEN and CDR2 SYDVKM. CDR3: CASSERQFPKQYV. CDR3 bases: TGTGCCAGCAGTGAACGCCAGTTCCCGAAGCAGTACGTC.

This clonotype ranks as medium-sized. CDR3 sequence: CASSPRTSGGSSYNEQFF. The CDR3 DNA sequence: TGTGCCAGCAGCCCGAGGACTAGCGGGGGGAGCTCCTACAATGAGCAGTTCTTC. The chain carries TRBV7-6 and TRBJ2-1, with 14 positions matching TRBD2. Germline CDR1 SGHVS, CDR2 FNYEAQ. V lost 5 bases to trimming and J lost 0 bases; unmatched junction nucleotides: 6. CDR3 length: 18 residues.

The chain carries TRBV6-4 and TRBJ1-1; D unclear. V lost 4 bases and J lost 2, with 8 bases in between. The germline V gene encodes CDR1 MRHNA and CDR2 SNTAGT. This CDR3 is built from 13 residues. The CDR3 DNA is TGTGCCAGCAGTGGAACAAGTAACACTGAAGCTTTCTTT. It encodes CASSGTSNTEAFF.

This clonotype was seen a few times. The chain is built from TRBV7-9 and TRBJ2-4; D possibly corresponds to TRBD1 (6 bases). Trimming took off 6 bases at V and 0 bases at J, with 18 bases between the two ends. The CDR3 has 17 amino acids. Germline loops: CDR1 SEHNR, CDR2 FQNEAQ (reference sequence). CDR3 nucleotides: TGTGCCAGCAGTCCGCAGGGGCAGCGATTAGCCAAAAACATTCAGTACTTC. Amino acids: CASSPQGQRLAKNIQYF.

This clonotype was seen a few times. This chain uses TRBV5-8 with TRBJ2-2; a possible D gene is TRBD2 (6 bases). CDR1 is SGHTS and CDR2 is YDEGEE in the germline V gene. V lost 4 bases, J lost 6 bases, and 13 bases lay in between. The CDR3 has 14 residues. CDR3 in DNA: TGTGCCAGCAGCCCCGGGAGAGGCGCCGGGGAGCTGTTTTTT. Its protein product is CASSPGRGAGELFF.

The J gene is TRBJ2-1, the V gene TRBV19; 15 nucleotides agree with TRBD2. Germline CDR1 reads LNHDA; CDR2 reads SQIVND (reference sequence). V shed 5 bases, J shed 5 bases, and the junction held 7 bases outside the gene matches. The CDR3 consists of 17 residues. CDR3 loop: CASSPGLAGGPNNEQFF. The CDR3, as DNA: TGTGCCAGTAGTCCGGGACTAGCGGGGGGTCCAAACAATGAGCAGTTCTTC.

This clonotype has just a few counts. The gene calls are TRBV5-8 and TRBJ2-1; 9 bases are a match to TRBD1. The CDR3 runs to 15 residues. Germline CDR1 and CDR2: SGHTS and YDEGEE. The V gene end was trimmed by 5 bases and the J gene end by 5 bases; junction bases not matched to a gene: 8. The DNA of the CDR3 is TGTGCCAGCAGATCTCCGGGACAGGGACACAATGAGCAGTTCTTC. Its translation is CASRSPGQGHNEQFF.